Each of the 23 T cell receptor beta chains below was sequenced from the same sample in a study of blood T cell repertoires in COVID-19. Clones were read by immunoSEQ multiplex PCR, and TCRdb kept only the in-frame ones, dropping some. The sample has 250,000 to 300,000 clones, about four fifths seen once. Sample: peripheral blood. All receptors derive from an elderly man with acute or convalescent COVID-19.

CDR3 nucleotides: TGCGCCAGCAGTCAAGACCGGGACGGGGGAACCGGGGAGCTGTTTTTT. It encodes CASSQDRDGGTGELFF. J is TRBJ2-2 and V is TRBV23-1, with D perhaps TRBD2 (6 bases). TRBV23-1 is designated an ORF whose function remains uncertain. Trimming shortened V by 2 bases and J by 5 bases, and 15 bases separated the two germline ends. The CDR3 totals 16 residues.

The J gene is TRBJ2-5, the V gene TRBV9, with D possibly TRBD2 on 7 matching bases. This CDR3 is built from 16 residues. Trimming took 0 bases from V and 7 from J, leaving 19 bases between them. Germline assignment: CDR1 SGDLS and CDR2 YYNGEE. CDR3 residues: CASSVEPGAGEGTQYF. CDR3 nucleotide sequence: TGTGCCAGCAGCGTAGAGCCGGGGGCGGGAGAAGGGACCCAGTACTTC.

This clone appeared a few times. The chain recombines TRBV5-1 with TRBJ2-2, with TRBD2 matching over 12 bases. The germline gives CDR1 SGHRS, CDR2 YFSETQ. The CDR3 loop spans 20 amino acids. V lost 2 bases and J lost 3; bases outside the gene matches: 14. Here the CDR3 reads CASSFKPGLAGGVDTGELFF. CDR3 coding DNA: TGCGCCAGCAGCTTTAAACCGGGACTAGCGGGTGGGGTGGACACCGGGGAGCTGTTTTTT.

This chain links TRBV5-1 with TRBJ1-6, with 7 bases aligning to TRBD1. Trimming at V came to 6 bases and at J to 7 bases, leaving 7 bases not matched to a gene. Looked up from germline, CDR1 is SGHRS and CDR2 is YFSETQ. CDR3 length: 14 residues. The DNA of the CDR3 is TGCGCCAGCACCCCGTCAGGGGGGAATTCACCCCTCCACTTT. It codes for CASTPSGGNSPLHF. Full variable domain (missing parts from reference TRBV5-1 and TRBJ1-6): KAGVTQTPRYLIKTRGQQVTLSCSPISGHRSVSWYQQTPGQGLQFLFEYFSETQRNKGNFPGRFSGRQFSNSRSEMNVSTLELGDSALYLCASTPSGGNSPLHFGNGTRLTVT.

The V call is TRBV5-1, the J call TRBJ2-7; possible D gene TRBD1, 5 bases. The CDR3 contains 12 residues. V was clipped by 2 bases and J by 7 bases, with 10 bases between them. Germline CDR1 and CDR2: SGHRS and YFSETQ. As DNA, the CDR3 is TGCGCCAGCAGCTTAGGACACCTTGAGCAGTACTTC. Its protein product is CASSLGHLEQYF.

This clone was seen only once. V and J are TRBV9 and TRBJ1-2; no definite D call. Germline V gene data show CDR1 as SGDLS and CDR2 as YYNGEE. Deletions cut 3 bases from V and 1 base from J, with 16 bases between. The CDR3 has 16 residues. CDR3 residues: CASSGSLRSGNYGYTF. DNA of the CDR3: TGTGCCAGCAGCGGCAGTTTAAGGTCGGGTAACTATGGCTACACCTTC.

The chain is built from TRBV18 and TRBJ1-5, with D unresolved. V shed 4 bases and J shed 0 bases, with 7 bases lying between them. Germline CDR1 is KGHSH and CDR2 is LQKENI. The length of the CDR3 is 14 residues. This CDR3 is CASSLSTSNQPQHF. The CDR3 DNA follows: TGTGCCAGCTCACTGAGCACTAGCAATCAGCCCCAGCATTTT.

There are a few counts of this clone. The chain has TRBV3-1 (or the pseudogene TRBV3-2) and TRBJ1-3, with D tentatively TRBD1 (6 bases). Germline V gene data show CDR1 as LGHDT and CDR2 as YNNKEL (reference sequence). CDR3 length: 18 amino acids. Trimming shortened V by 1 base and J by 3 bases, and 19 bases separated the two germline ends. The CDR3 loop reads CASSQGGLGAPVGNTIYF. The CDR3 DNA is TGTGCCAGCAGCCAAGGGGGGCTTGGGGCCCCGGTTGGAAACACCATATATTTT.

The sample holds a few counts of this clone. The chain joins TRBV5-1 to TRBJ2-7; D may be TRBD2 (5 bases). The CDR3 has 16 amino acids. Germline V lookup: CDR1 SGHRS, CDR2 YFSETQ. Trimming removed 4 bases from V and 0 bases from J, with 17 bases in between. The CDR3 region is CASSPGGPTFSYEQYF. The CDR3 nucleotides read TGCGCCAGCAGCCCCGGCGGGCCTACCTTCTCCTACGAGCAGTACTTC. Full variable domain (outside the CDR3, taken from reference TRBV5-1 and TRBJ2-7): KAGVTQTPRYLIKTRGQQVTLSCSPISGHRSVSWYQQTPGQGLQFLFEYFSETQRNKGNFPGRFSGRQFSNSRSEMNVSTLELGDSALYLCASSPGGPTFSYEQYFGPGTRLTVT.

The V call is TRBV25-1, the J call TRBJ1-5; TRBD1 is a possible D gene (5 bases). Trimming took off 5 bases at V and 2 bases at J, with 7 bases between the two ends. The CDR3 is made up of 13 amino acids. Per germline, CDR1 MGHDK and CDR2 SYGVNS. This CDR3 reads CASSMGRNQPQHF. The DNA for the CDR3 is TGTGCCAGCAGTATGGGGCGCAATCAGCCCCAGCATTTT.

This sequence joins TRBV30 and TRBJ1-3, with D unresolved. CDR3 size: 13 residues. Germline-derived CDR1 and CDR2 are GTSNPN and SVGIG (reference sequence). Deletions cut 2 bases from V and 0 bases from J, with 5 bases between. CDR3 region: CAWSINSGNTIYF. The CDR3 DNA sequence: TGTGCCTGGAGTATCAACTCTGGAAACACCATATATTTT.

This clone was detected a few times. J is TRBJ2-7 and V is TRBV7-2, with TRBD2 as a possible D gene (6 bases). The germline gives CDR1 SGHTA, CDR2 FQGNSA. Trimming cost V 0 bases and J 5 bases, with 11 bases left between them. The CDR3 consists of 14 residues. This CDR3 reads CASSLALAADEQYF. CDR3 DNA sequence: TGTGCCAGCAGCTTAGCGTTAGCGGCTGACGAGCAGTACTTC. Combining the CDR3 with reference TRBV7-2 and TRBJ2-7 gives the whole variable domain GAGVSQSPSNKVTEKGKDVELRCDPISGHTALYWYRQSLGQGLEFLIYFQGNSAPDKSGLPSDRFSAERTGGSVSTLTIQRTQQEDSAVYLCASSLALAADEQYFGPGTRLTVT.

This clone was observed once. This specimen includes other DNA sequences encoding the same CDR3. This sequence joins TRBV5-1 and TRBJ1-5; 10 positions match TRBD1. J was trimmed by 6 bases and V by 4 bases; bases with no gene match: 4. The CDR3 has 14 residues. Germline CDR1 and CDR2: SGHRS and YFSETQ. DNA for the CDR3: TGCGCCAGCAGCCCGGGACAGGGGCGTCAGCCCCAGCATTTT. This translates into CASSPGQGRQPQHF.

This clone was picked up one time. CDR3 nucleotides: TGTGCCAGCAGCCAAGGGTCAGGGGCGAATGGCTACACCTTC. Its translation: CASSQGSGANGYTF. This rearrangement joins TRBV3-1 (or the pseudogene TRBV3-2) to TRBJ1-2, with a possible D match to TRBD1 (6 bases). The CDR3 contains 14 residues. V dropped 1 base and J dropped 6 bases, with 12 bases sitting between them. Germline V gives CDR1 LGHDT, CDR2 YNNKEL (reference sequence).

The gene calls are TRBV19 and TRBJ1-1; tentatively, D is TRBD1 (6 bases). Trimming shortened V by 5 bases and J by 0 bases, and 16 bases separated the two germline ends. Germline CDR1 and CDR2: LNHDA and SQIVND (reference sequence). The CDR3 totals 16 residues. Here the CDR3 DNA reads TGTGCCAGTAGTCCGATAAGGGGGGGATTGAACACTGAAGCTTTCTTT. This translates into CASSPIRGGLNTEAFF.

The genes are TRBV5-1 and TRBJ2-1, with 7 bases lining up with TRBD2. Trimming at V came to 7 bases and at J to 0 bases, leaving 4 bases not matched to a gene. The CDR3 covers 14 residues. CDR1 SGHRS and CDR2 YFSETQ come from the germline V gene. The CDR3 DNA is TGCGCCAGCGCCCGCGGGAGCTCCTACAATGAGCAGTTCTTC. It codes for CASARGSSYNEQFF. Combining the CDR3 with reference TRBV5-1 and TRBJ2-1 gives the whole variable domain KAGVTQTPRYLIKTRGQQVTLSCSPISGHRSVSWYQQTPGQGLQFLFEYFSETQRNKGNFPGRFSGRQFSNSRSEMNVSTLELGDSALYLCASARGSSYNEQFFGPGTRLTVL.

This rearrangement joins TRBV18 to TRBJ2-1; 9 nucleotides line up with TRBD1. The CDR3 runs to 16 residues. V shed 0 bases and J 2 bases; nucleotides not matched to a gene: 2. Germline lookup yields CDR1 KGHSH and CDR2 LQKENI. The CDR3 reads CASSPPTGGAYNEQFF. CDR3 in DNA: TGTGCCAGCTCACCACCCACAGGGGGCGCCTACAATGAGCAGTTCTTC.

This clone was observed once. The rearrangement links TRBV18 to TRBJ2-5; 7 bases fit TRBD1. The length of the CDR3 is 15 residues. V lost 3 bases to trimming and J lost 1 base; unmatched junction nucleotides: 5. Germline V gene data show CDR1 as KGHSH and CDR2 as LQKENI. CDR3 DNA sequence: TGTGCCAGCTCACCCTCACAGGGGCCCCAAGAGACCCAGTACTTC. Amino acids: CASSPSQGPQETQYF. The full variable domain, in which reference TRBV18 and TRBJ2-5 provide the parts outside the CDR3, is NAGVMQNPRHLVRRRGQEARLRCSPMKGHSHVYWYRQLPEEGLKFMVYLQKENIIDESGMPKERFSAEFPKEGPSILRIQQVVRGDSAAYFCASSPSQGPQETQYFGPGTRLLVL.

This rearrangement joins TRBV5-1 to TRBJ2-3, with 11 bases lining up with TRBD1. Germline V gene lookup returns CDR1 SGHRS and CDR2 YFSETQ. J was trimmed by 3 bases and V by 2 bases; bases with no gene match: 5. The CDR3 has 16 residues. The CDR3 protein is CASSFSGQGATDTQYF. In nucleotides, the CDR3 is TGCGCCAGCAGCTTTTCCGGACAGGGGGCAACAGATACGCAGTATTTT. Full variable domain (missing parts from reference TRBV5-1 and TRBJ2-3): KAGVTQTPRYLIKTRGQQVTLSCSPISGHRSVSWYQQTPGQGLQFLFEYFSETQRNKGNFPGRFSGRQFSNSRSEMNVSTLELGDSALYLCASSFSGQGATDTQYFGPGTRLTVL.

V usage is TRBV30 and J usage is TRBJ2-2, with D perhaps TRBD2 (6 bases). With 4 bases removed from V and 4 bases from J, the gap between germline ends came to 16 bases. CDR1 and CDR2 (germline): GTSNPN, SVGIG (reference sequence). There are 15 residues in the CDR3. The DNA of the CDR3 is TGTGCCTGGAAGGGCGCGACTAGAGTCACCGGGGAGCTGTTTTTT. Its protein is CAWKGATRVTGELFF.

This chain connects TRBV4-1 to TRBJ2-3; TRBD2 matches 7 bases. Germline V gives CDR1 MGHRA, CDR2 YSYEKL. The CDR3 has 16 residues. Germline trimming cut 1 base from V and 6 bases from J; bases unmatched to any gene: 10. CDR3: CASSQGSGGGSDTQYF. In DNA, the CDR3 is TGCGCCAGCAGCCAAGGCTCGGGGGGAGGGAGTGATACGCAGTATTTT.

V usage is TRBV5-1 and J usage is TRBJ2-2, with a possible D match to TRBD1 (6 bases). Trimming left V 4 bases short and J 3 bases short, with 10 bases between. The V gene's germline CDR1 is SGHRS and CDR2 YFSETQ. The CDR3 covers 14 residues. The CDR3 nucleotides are TGCGCCAGCAGCCGGGACACTTACACCGGGGAGCTGTTTTTT. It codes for CASSRDTYTGELFF. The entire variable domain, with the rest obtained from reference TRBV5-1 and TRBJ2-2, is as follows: KAGVTQTPRYLIKTRGQQVTLSCSPISGHRSVSWYQQTPGQGLQFLFEYFSETQRNKGNFPGRFSGRQFSNSRSEMNVSTLELGDSALYLCASSRDTYTGELFFGEGSRLTVL.

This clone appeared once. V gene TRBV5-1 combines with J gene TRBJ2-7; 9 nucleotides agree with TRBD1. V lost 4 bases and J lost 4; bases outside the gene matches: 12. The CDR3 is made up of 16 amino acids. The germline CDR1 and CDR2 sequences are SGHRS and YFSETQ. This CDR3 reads CASSVTPGQGPYEQYF. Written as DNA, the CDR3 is TGCGCCAGCAGCGTGACCCCGGGACAGGGCCCGTACGAGCAGTACTTC. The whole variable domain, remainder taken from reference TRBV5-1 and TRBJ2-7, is KAGVTQTPRYLIKTRGQQVTLSCSPISGHRSVSWYQQTPGQGLQFLFEYFSETQRNKGNFPGRFSGRQFSNSRSEMNVSTLELGDSALYLCASSVTPGQGPYEQYFGPGTRLTVT.